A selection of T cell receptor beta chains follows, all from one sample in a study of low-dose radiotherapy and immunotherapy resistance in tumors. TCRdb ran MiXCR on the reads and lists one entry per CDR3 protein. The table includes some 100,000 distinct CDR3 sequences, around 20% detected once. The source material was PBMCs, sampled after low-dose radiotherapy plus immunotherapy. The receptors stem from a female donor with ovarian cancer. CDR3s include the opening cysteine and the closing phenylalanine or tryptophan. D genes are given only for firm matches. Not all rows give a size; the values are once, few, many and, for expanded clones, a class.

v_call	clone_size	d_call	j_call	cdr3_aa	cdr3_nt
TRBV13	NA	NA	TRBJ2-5	CASSSGQPQETQYF	TGTGCCAGCAGCTCAGGACAGCCACAAGAGACCCAGTACTTC
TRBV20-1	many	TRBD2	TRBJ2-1	CSARVLAGGRNEQFF	TGCAGTGCTAGGGTTCTGGCGGGGGGGAGGAATGAGCAGTTCTTC
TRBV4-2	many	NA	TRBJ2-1	CASSQVGPWLLSDPSEQFF	TGTGCCAGCAGCCAAGTTGGGCCCTGGCTCCTAAGCGACCCCAGTGAGCAGTTCTTC
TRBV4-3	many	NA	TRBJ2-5	CASSQDEGLGETQYF	TGCGCCAGCAGCCAAGATGAAGGGTTGGGAGAGACCCAGTACTTC
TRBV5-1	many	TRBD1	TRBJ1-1	CASSSGQGAVNTEAFF	TGCGCCAGCAGCTCCGGACAGGGGGCCGTGAACACTGAAGCTTTCTTT
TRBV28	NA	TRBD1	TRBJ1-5	CASSSSGTGVQPQHF	TGTGCCAGCAGTTCGTCCGGGACAGGGGTGCAGCCCCAGCATTTT
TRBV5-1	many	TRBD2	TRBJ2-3	CASRLAGSTDTQYF	TGCGCCAGCAGGCTAGCGGGGAGCACAGATACGCAGTATTTT
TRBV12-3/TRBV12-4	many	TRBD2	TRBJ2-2	CASSQGLAGGPGELFF	TGTGCCAGCAGCCAAGGACTAGCGGGGGGGCCCGGGGAGCTGTTTTTT
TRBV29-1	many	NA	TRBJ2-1	CSVELAQLNEQFF	TGCAGCGTTGAACTGGCTCAGCTTAATGAGCAGTTCTTC
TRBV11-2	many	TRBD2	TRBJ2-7	CASSLDGAGGFSYEQYF	TGTGCCAGCAGCTTAGATGGTGCGGGAGGCTTCTCCTACGAGCAGTACTTC
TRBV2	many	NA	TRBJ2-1	CASREIGNEQFF	TGTGCCAGCCGTGAAATAGGGAATGAGCAGTTCTTC
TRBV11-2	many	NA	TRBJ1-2	CASSLGSFGGIPNGYTF	TGTGCCAGCAGCTTAGGCTCTTTTGGGGGGATCCCCAATGGCTACACCTTC